This T cell receptor beta chain stems from a study of blood T cell repertoires in COVID-19. As originally analysed: Amplification of reference gene primers was used by the study to estimate nucleated cell counts. Clones were read by immunoSEQ multiplex PCR, and TCRdb kept only the in-frame ones, dropping some. Clone size and V and J calls were adopted from that table, with D and trimming inferred from the DNA. The table lists about 330,000 clones, 65% to 90% of them singletons, with about 9.4% in the top ten. The CDR3 is 14 amino acids. The germline gives CDR1 LNHDA, CDR2 SQIVND (reference sequence). Trimming took 11 bases from V and 5 from J; bases not matched to a gene: 11.

The rearrangement joins TRBV19 to TRBJ2-2, with TRBD1 matching 7 bases. Specimen: PBMCs or T cells enriched from blood (not recorded which). The source is a woman between 18 and 29 years old who had recovered from COVID-19. The DNA for the CDR3 is TGTGCCGCGTCTTCACAGGGGAGTACCGGGGAGCTGTTTTTT. Amino acids: CAASSQGSTGELFF.